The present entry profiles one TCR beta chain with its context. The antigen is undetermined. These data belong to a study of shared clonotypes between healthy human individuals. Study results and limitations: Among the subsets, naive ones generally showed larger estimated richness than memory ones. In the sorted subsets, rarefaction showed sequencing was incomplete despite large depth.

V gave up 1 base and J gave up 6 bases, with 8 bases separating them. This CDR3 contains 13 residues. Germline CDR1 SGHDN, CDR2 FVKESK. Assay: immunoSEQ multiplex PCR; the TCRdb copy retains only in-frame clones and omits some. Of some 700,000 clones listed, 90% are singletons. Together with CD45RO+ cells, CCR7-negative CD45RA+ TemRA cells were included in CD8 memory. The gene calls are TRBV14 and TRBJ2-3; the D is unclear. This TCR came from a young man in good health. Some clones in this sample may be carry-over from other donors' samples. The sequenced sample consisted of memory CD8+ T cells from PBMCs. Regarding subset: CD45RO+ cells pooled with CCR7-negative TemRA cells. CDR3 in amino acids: CASSQVRADTQYF. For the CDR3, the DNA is TGTGCCAGCAGCCAAGTAAGGGCGGATACGCAGTATTTT.